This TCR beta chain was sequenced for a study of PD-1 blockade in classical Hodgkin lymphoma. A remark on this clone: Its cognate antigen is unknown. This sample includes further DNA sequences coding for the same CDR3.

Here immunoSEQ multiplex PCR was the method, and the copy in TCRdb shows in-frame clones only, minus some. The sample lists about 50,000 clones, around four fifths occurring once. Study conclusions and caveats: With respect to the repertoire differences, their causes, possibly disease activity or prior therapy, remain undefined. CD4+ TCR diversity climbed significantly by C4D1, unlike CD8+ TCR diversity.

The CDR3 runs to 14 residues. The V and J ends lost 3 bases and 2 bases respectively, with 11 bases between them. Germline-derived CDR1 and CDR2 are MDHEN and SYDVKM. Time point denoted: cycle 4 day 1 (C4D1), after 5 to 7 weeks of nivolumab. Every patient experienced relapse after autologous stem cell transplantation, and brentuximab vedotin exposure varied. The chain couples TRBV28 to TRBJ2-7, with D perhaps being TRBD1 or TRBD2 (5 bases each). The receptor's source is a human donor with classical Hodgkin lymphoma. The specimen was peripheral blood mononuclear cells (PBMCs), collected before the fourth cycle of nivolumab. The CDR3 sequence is CASSFGDRAYEQYF. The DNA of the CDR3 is TGTGCCAGCAGTTTTGGGGACCGAGCCTACGAGCAGTACTTC.